This T cell receptor beta chain comes out of a study of blood T cell repertoires in COVID-19. Overall study context: Sites in the United States, Italy and Spain provided acute and convalescent COVID-19 samples. T cells, B-cell-depleted T cells, or PBMCs supplied cDNA or gDNA.

Original data processing: Estimation of nucleated cell counts relied on the amplification of reference gene primers. Some clones are missing from TCRdb's copy, which holds only in-frame ones; the method was immunoSEQ multiplex PCR. V and J calls plus clone size are reproduced from that table; the DNA served to infer D and trimming. The table includes over 65,000 clones, over 85% detected once. Only one count was recorded for this clone. The CDR3 loop spans 12 amino acids. Germline lookup yields CDR1 MGHDK and CDR2 SYGVNS. V was clipped by 6 bases and J by 11 bases; unmatched bases: 9. This TCR derives from a man aged 50 to 59 with active COVID-19. The specimen was peripheral blood. The rearrangement joins TRBV25-1 to TRBJ2-7; the match to TRBD2 covers 8 bases. The CDR3 spells CASSSGGPQEYF. For the CDR3, the DNA is TGTGCCAGCAGCTCGGGGGGGCCGCAGGAGTACTTC.